This TCR beta chain was sequenced in a study of tumor-infiltrating lymphocytes in primary liver carcinoma. Between roughly 18 and 30 mg of unsorted bulk tissue served as the source from which RNA and DNA were co-extracted. The CDR3 length is 15 residues. Per the germline V gene, CDR1 is MNHEY and CDR2 is SVGAGI. V was pared by 5 bases and J by 5 bases, with 7 bases of the junction left unmatched. From 500 ng total RNA, TCR beta cDNA was generated with a primer in the constant region. Sequencing libraries for TCR beta derived from three nested multiplex PCR rounds that used slightly modified ARM-PCR. TRBV1-TRBV30 forward primers paired with a C-beta reverse primer drove the first two PCR rounds, roughly 9 cycles each. TCRdb passed the multiplex PCR reads through MiXCR, listing each CDR3 protein once. The sample lists 100,000 to 150,000 distinct CDR3 sequences; 64% were seen once. This clonotype was seen ten or more times.

The chain links TRBV6-5 to TRBJ2-5; 11 nucleotides match TRBD1. The TCR comes from a woman aged 55-70 years with primary liver carcinoma and hepatitis B virus infection. The sequenced sample was liver tumor tissue from sampling region 3. Documented subset: tumor region T3, left-lateral pole. CDR3 nucleotides: TGTGCCAGCAGTGACCGGACAGGGGGCCGGGAGACCCAGTACTTC. This translates into CASSDRTGGRETQYF.